The rows below give T cell receptor beta chains drawn from one sample of a study of blood T cell repertoires in COVID-19. Assay: immunoSEQ multiplex PCR; the TCRdb copy retains only in-frame clones and omits some. The sample contains almost 400,000 clones, approximately 87% of which appear only once. The sample taken for sequencing was peripheral blood. These receptors were taken from a woman aged 60-75 years with COVID-19, enrolled during active disease. Each CDR3 is given with its conserved first and last residue. D genes are given only for firm matches. Size tells how often a clone was seen (once, few, many) or the class of an expanded clone, and some rows leave it out.

clone size,V gene,J gene,D gene,CDR3 protein,CDR3 DNA
NA,TRBV7-9,TRBJ2-7,TRBD1,CASSTGTGGNEQYF,TGTGCCAGCAGCACCGGGACAGGGGGAAACGAGCAGTACTTC
few,TRBV10-2,TRBJ2-7,TRBD2,CASSSGLAGVYEQYF,TGCGCCAGCAGTTCCGGACTAGCGGGGGTCTACGAGCAGTACTTC
NA,TRBV18,TRBJ1-1,NA,CASSPTPGDTEAFF,TGTGCCAGCTCACCGACCCCGGGGGACACTGAAGCTTTCTTT
NA,TRBV28,TRBJ2-3,NA,CASSWDIRILADTQYF,TGTGCCAGCAGTTGGGACATCCGGATTCTCGCAGATACGCAGTATTTT
NA,TRBV5-1,TRBJ2-2,NA,CASSFDYHTGELFF,TGCGCCAGCAGCTTCGACTATCACACCGGGGAGCTGTTTTTT
NA,TRBV28,TRBJ1-4,NA,CASRQERGKLFF,TGTGCCAGCAGACAGGAGAGAGGAAAACTGTTTTTT
once,TRBV3-1/TRBV3-2,TRBJ1-2,NA,CASTPQANYGYTF,TGTGCCAGCACTCCACAGGCTAACTATGGCTACACCTTC
NA,TRBV24-1,TRBJ2-2,TRBD1,CATSDLPSSHRGYTGELFF,TGTGCCACCAGTGATTTGCCCTCTTCCCACAGGGGCTATACCGGGGAGCTATTTTTT
NA,TRBV7-2,TRBJ2-3,NA,CASSLFTVTSTDTQYF,TGTGCCAGCAGCTTATTTACGGTGACTAGCACAGATACGCAGTATTTT
NA,TRBV5-4,TRBJ1-2,NA,CASSLGRGKNGYTF,TGTGCCAGCAGCTTGGGAAGAGGGAAGAATGGCTACACCTTC
NA,TRBV5-1,TRBJ2-1,NA,CASSFRDGGYNEQFF,TGCGCCAGCAGCTTCCGGGACGGGGGCTACAATGAGCAGTTCTTC
NA,TRBV6-6,TRBJ2-1,NA,CASRSGGQNNEQFF,TGTGCCAGCAGATCAGGGGGGCAGAACAATGAGCAGTTCTTC
NA,TRBV6-1,TRBJ1-1,TRBD1,CASSEATGGTEAFF,TGTGCCAGCAGTGAAGCCACAGGGGGCACTGAAGCTTTCTTT
NA,TRBV7-3,TRBJ2-6,TRBD2,CASSGGSSGANVLTF,TGTGCCAGCAGTGGCGGGAGCTCTGGGGCCAACGTCCTGACTTTC